The T cell receptor beta chain described here comes from a study of T-cell reconstitution after alpha-beta-depleted transplantation in children. This CDR3 is 15 amino acids long. V was clipped by 1 base and J by 0 bases, with 10 bases between them. A library of TCRbeta sequences, prepared with unique molecular identifiers, was generated. Each CDR3 protein gets one entry after TCRdb re-called the PCR reads with MiXCR. The sample shows roughly 500,000 distinct CDR3 sequences, 32% of them seen only once. The J gene is TRBJ2-7, the V gene TRBV12-3 or TRBV12-4, with a weak D call TRBD1 (6 bases). The clonotype originates from a human donor who donated a stem cell graft to a child with aplastic anemia. The material sequenced was PBMCs from the stem cell graft donor, taken from the stem cell graft. The CDR3 region is CASSLETGISYEQYF. The DNA for the CDR3 is TGTGCCAGCAGTTTAGAAACAGGGATCTCCTACGAGCAGTACTTC.